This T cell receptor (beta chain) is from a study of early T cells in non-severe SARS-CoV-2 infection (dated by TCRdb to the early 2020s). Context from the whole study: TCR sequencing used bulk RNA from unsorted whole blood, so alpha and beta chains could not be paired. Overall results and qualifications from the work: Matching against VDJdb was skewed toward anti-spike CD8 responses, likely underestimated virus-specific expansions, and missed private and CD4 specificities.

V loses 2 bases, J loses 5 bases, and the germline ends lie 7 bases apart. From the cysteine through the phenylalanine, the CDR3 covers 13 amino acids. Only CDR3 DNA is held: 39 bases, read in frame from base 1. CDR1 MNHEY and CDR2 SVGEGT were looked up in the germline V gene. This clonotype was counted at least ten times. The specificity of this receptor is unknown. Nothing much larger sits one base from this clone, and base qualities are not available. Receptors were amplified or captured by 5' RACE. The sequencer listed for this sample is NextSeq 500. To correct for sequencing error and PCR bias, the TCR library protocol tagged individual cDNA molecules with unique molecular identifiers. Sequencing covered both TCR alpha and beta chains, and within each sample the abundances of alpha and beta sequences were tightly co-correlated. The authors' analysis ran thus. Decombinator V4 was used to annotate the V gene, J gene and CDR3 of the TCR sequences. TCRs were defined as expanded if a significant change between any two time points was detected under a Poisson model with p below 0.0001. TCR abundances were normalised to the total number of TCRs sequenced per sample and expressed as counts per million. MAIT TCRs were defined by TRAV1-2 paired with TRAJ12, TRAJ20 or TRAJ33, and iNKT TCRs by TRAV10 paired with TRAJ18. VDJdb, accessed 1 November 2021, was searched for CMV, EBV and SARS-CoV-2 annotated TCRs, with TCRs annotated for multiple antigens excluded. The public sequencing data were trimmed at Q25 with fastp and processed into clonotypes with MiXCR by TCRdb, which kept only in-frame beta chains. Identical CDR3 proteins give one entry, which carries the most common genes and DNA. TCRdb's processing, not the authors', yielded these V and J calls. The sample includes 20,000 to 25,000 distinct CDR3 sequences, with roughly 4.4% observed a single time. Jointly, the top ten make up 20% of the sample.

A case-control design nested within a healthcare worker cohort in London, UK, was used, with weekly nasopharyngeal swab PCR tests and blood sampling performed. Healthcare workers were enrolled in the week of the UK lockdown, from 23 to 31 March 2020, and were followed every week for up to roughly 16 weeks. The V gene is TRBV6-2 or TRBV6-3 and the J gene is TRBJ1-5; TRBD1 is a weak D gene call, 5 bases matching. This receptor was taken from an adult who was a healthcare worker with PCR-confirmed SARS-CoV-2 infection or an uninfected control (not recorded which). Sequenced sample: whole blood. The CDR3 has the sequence CASSYRGYQPQHF. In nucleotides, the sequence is TGTGCCAGCAGTTACAGGGGATATCAGCCCCAGCATTTT.